The clone carrying this T cell receptor (beta chain) came up once. This sample was taken from a study of Ad26.COV2.S vaccination and SARS-CoV-2 variants. The germline V gene encodes CDR1 LGHDT and CDR2 YNNKEL (reference sequence). V was cut by 1 base and J by 4 bases, with 13 bases left in between. The CDR3 totals 16 residues. As to treatment: approximately 18 received Ad26.COV2.S at low or high dose, single or two shots; about 5 received placebo; per-sample allocation not given. Samples came from day 63 after the first vaccine or placebo injection. Boston provided a donor who was an adult aged 18-55 years. This table comes from immunoSEQ multiplex PCR, and its TCRdb copy is limited to in-frame clones, with some not included. The data show 400,000 to 450,000 clones, around 92% seen once.

The genes are TRBV3-1 (or the pseudogene TRBV3-2) and TRBJ1-4; D is uncertain. The sequenced sample was peripheral blood, obtained in a trial of Ad26.COV2.S vaccine versus placebo. This TCR was sampled from a person between 18 and 60 years old who received the Ad26.COV2.S COVID-19 vaccine or a placebo. Here the CDR3 DNA reads TGTGCCAGCAGCCAAGTCCCGGGCTCCGATAATGAAAAACTGTTTTTT. Translated: CASSQVPGSDNEKLFF.